This entry features one T cell receptor beta chain sequence. Its antigen remains unknown. The sequenced fragment ends 3 residues before the CDR3 boundary, so the rest is inferred from the germline J gene. This entry belongs to a study of T cells in women clearing cervical HPV infection. Study conclusions and caveats: Repertoire richness, not evenness, was significantly elevated in CIN3+ cases versus controls.

Germline V lookup: CDR1 ENHRY, CDR2 SYGVKD. This CDR3 is built from 18 residues. The junction had 10 bases not matched to a gene; V was cut back by 8 bases and J by 0 bases. Prevalent HPV16 infections were excluded; only incident single HPV16 infections included. TCRdb's table, derived via immunoSEQ multiplex PCR, lists solely in-frame clones and lacks some. This sample's table reports approximately 40,000 clones. The sequence was collected from a woman aged 18-70 years with a cervical HPV16 infection that either progressed to CIN3+ or cleared (not recorded which). The chain joins TRBV10-3 to TRBJ2-3, with 14 bases matching TRBD2. Specimen: blood buffy coat. CDR3 bases read: TGTGCCATCGCATCCGGACTAGCGGGGGGAGATAGCACAGATACG. Residues: CAIASGLAGGDSTDT. The complete CDR3 sequence is CAIASGLAGGDSTDTQYF.